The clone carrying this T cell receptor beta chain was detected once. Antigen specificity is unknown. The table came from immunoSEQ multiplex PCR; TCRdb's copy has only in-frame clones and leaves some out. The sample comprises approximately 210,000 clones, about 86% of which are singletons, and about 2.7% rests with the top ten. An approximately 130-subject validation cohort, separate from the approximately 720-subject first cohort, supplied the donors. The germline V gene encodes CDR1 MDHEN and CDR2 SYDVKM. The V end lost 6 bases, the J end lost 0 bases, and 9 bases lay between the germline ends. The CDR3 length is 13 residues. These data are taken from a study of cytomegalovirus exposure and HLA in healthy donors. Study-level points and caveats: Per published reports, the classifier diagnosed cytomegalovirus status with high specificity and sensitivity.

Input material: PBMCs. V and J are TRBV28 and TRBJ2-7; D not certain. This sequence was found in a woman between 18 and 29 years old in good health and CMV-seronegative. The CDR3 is CASRRSDSYEQYF. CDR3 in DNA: TGTGCCAGCAGAAGGAGTGACTCCTACGAGCAGTACTTC.